The 23 T cell receptor beta chains reported below all come from one sample, sequenced in a study of cytomegalovirus exposure and HLA in healthy donors. PCR used 60 Vbeta primers and 13 Jbeta primers. TCRdb's copy holds only in-frame clones and misses some; the assay was immunoSEQ multiplex PCR. The table lists roughly 120,000 clones, 78% of them singletons. Sequencing was carried out using PBMCs. The receptors here all came from a man aged 35 to 55 in good health and CMV-seronegative.

CDR3 sequence (DNA): TGTGCCAGCAGAAAGACAGGCGCGGAGAACACCATATATTTT. This gives the protein CASRKTGAENTIYF. The chain links TRBV7-8 to TRBJ1-3; D perhaps matches TRBD1 (6 bases). V was cut by 6 bases and J by 7 bases, with 16 bases left in between. This CDR3 has 14 residues. Germline loops: CDR1 SGHVS, CDR2 FQNEAQ.

This rearrangement joins TRBV5-6 to TRBJ2-5, with 8 bases lining up with TRBD2. Germline CDR1 is SGHDT and CDR2 is YYEEEE. J gave up 5 bases and V 4 bases, and 7 bases lay outside the gene matches. The CDR3 length is 14 residues. For the CDR3, the DNA is TGTGCCAGCAGCCCGGGGTCGGGAGGGGAGACCCAGTACTTC. This sequence encodes CASSPGSGGETQYF.

J is TRBJ1-6 and V is TRBV7-2, with D perhaps TRBD1 (5 bases). Deletions cut 1 base from V and 10 bases from J, with 17 bases between. The CDR3 loop spans 16 amino acids. The germline V gene encodes CDR1 SGHTA and CDR2 FQGNSA. This chain's CDR3 is CASSLVQAGGGSPLHF. CDR3 coding DNA: TGTGCCAGCAGCTTAGTTCAGGCTGGGGGAGGATCACCCCTCCACTTT.

The chain couples TRBV6-5 to TRBJ2-7; possible D gene TRBD2, 6 bases. With 4 bases removed from V and 2 bases from J, the gap between germline ends came to 18 bases. The CDR3 is 16 residues long. Per germline, CDR1 MNHEY and CDR2 SVGAGI. In DNA form, the CDR3 reads TGTGCCAGCAGTTCCGGGGGAGCCCGTTCCCCCTACGAGCAGTACTTC. Translation gives CASSSGGARSPYEQYF.

The rearrangement uses TRBV19 and TRBJ1-2; 9 nucleotides line up with TRBD1. This CDR3 is built from 13 residues. V was clipped by 5 bases and J by 8 bases; unmatched bases: 6. Looked up from germline, CDR1 is LNHDA and CDR2 is SQIVND (reference sequence). The CDR3 spells CASSQGTGTGYTF. The DNA of the CDR3 is TGTGCCAGTAGTCAAGGGACAGGGACGGGCTACACCTTC.

The genes are TRBV10-1 and TRBJ1-4; D gene uncertain. The germline gives CDR1 WNHNN, CDR2 SYGVQD (reference sequence). V gave up 0 bases and J gave up 4 bases, with 24 bases separating them. The CDR3 consists of 20 residues. The CDR3 bases are TGCGCCAGCAGTGAGTCGAACGGGAGAGGGAACTTAGATGATAATGAAAAACTGTTTTTT. Residues: CASSESNGRGNLDDNEKLFF.

This clone appeared a few times. The chain carries TRBV6-4 and TRBJ2-6; TRBD1 is a possible D gene (5 bases). The germline V gene encodes CDR1 MRHNA and CDR2 SNTAGT. Trimming stripped 2 bases from V and 6 bases from J, with 14 bases between. This CDR3 is built from 16 residues. For the CDR3, the DNA is TGTGCCAGCAGTGACATTGCAGGGCCCGCGGCCAACGTCCTGACTTTC. Amino acid sequence: CASSDIAGPAANVLTF.

The chain carries TRBV6-1 and TRBJ2-7; possible D gene TRBD2, 6 bases. This CDR3 has 17 residues. Trimming cost V 2 bases and J 5 bases, with 22 bases left between them. The germline CDR1 and CDR2 sequences are MNHNS and SASEGT. DNA for the CDR3: TGTGCCAGCAGTGAACTCTACAGTCCGGGGGAGTCAAACGAGCAGTACTTC. This translates into CASSELYSPGESNEQYF.

The chain uses TRBV5-5 and TRBJ1-3, with 8 bases lining up with TRBD1. This CDR3 contains 17 residues. CDR1 and CDR2 (germline): SGHKS, YYEKEE (reference sequence). The V and J ends lost 0 bases and 0 bases, in that order; junction bases with no gene match: 5. CDR3 nucleotide sequence: TGTGCCAGCAGCTTGGCGGCAGGGGGCAGCTCTGGAAACACCATATATTTT. This encodes CASSLAAGGSSGNTIYF.

The chain carries TRBV5-1 and TRBJ1-3; 9 bases align to TRBD1. Germline CDR1 and CDR2: SGHRS and YFSETQ. The CDR3 covers 17 residues. Trimming took 4 bases from V and 4 from J; bases not matched to a gene: 12. The DNA of the CDR3 is TGCGCCAGCAGCACCTCGGCCGGGACAGGGAAAGGAAACACCATATATTTT. It translates to CASSTSAGTGKGNTIYF.

This clone was seen only once. In nucleotides, the CDR3 is TGCGCCAGCACGAGAGATTACCAAGAGACCCAGTACTTC. This translates into CASTRDYQETQYF. The chain carries TRBV5-1 and TRBJ2-5; no firm D call. The CDR3 has 13 residues. The germline V gene encodes CDR1 SGHRS and CDR2 YFSETQ. V lost 6 bases, J lost 0 bases, and 9 bases lay in between.

The rearrangement joins TRBV5-1 to TRBJ2-7; D may be TRBD1 (6 bases). CDR3 length equals 14 residues. V was shortened by 4 bases and J by 2 bases, with 13 bases between the two germline ends. From germline, CDR1 is SGHRS and CDR2 YFSETQ. CDR3 residues: CASSGAGTTYEQYF. CDR3 DNA sequence: TGCGCCAGCAGCGGAGCCGGGACAACCTACGAGCAGTACTTC.

The count of this clone is one. J is TRBJ2-7 and V is TRBV11-2; TRBD1 matches at 10 bases. This CDR3 contains 15 residues. Germline V gene data show CDR1 as SGHAT and CDR2 as FQNNGV. Unmatched junction bases numbered 8, after V lost 4 bases and J lost 5 bases. As DNA, the CDR3 is TGTGCCAGCAGCTCGACGGACAGGGGGATCCACGAGCAGTACTTC. Its protein is CASSSTDRGIHEQYF.

This clone was recorded a few times. This chain connects TRBV13 to TRBJ2-7; D not certain. The V gene lost 5 bases and the J gene lost 4 bases, with 12 bases spanning the gap. CDR3 size: 13 residues. Looked up from germline, CDR1 is PRHDT and CDR2 is FYEKMQ (reference sequence). The CDR3 region has the DNA TGTGCCAGCAGCCCCCCCTATAGTTACGAGCAGTACTTC. Its protein product is CASSPPYSYEQYF.

The chain carries TRBV7-3 and TRBJ1-1; D is unclear. The CDR3 contains 13 residues. Trimming removed 1 base at V and 1 base at J, with 4 bases between. Per the germline V gene, CDR1 is SGHTA and CDR2 is FQGTGA. The CDR3: CASSLNTNTEAFF. The DNA of the CDR3 is TGTGCCAGCAGCTTAAACACGAACACTGAAGCTTTCTTT.

This chain links TRBV29-1 with TRBJ2-3, with D unclear. V was shortened by 7 bases and J by 2 bases, with 13 bases between the two germline ends. Germline-derived CDR1 and CDR2 are SQVTM and ANQGSEA. The length of the CDR3 is 13 residues. In DNA form, the CDR3 reads TGCAGCGGACTTACACGGAACACAGATACGCAGTATTTT. Residues: CSGLTRNTDTQYF.

The V call is TRBV5-1, the J call TRBJ2-2; D might be TRBD2 (5 bases). There are 14 residues in the CDR3. Germline lookup yields CDR1 SGHRS and CDR2 YFSETQ. V lost 9 bases and J lost 1, with 13 bases in between. DNA of the CDR3: TGCGCCACCAAGGGAGTGGGGAACACCGGGGAGCTGTTTTTT. This translates into CATKGVGNTGELFF. The full variable domain, in which reference TRBV5-1 and TRBJ2-2 provide the parts outside the CDR3, is KAGVTQTPRYLIKTRGQQVTLSCSPISGHRSVSWYQQTPGQGLQFLFEYFSETQRNKGNFPGRFSGRQFSNSRSEMNVSTLELGDSALYLCATKGVGNTGELFFGEGSRLTVL.

This clone was detected only once. The genes are TRBV7-3 and TRBJ2-5; TRBD2 aligns across 8 bases. CDR3 length equals 15 residues. The germline gives CDR1 SGHTA, CDR2 FQGTGA. Trimming at V came to 5 bases and at J to 5 bases, leaving 10 bases not matched to a gene. The CDR3 coding sequence is TGTGCCAGCAGCGCGCTCGGGGGGGTGTCTGAGACCCAGTACTTC. Translated, it gives CASSALGGVSETQYF.

This chain connects TRBV18 to TRBJ1-2; D is perhaps TRBD1 (6 bases). Looked up from germline, CDR1 is KGHSH and CDR2 is LQKENI. V lost 3 bases, J lost 5 bases, and 13 bases lay in between. This CDR3 has 14 amino acids. Written as DNA, the CDR3 is TGTGCCAGCTCACCCCGACAGGACCGATATGGCTACACCTTC. It yields the protein CASSPRQDRYGYTF.

The rearrangement links TRBV9 to TRBJ1-4; TRBD1 matches 7 bases. This CDR3 comprises 15 residues. Germline assignment: CDR1 SGDLS and CDR2 YYNGEE. Losses at the gene ends were 3 bases for V and 5 bases for J; bases not matched to a gene: 7. CDR3 residues: CASSGRQGQNEKLFF. CDR3 nucleotide sequence: TGTGCCAGCAGCGGGCGACAGGGCCAGAATGAAAAACTGTTTTTT.

This clone appeared a single time. The gene calls are TRBV19 and TRBJ1-1; D remains unclear. This CDR3 is built from 14 residues. With 3 bases removed from V and 0 bases from J, the gap between germline ends came to 8 bases. The germline gives CDR1 LNHDA, CDR2 SQIVND (reference sequence). CDR3 DNA sequence: TGTGCCAGTAGTATTCAGTCAGTGAACACTGAAGCTTTCTTT. Its translation is CASSIQSVNTEAFF.

The CDR3 region is CASSVGGGGTDTQYF. The CDR3 DNA follows: TGTGCCAGCAGCGTAGGTGGCGGGGGCACAGATACGCAGTATTTT. V usage is TRBV9 and J usage is TRBJ2-3, with D perhaps matching TRBD2 (6 bases). CDR3 length: 15 amino acids. Germline assignment: CDR1 SGDLS and CDR2 YYNGEE. V was cut by 0 bases and J by 1 base, with 9 bases left in between.

The chain employs TRBV5-4 and TRBJ2-2; D gene uncertain. The CDR3 spans 15 residues. V lost 1 base and J lost 1, with 8 bases in between. Germline-derived CDR1 and CDR2 are SGHNT and YYREEE (reference sequence). CDR3 amino acids: CASSLSPVNTGELFF. As DNA, the CDR3 is TGTGCCAGCAGCTTGTCGCCGGTGAACACCGGGGAGCTGTTTTTT.